This T cell receptor (beta chain) was recovered during a study of beta chain features in type 1 diabetes. The authors reverse transcribed all of the isolated RNA, so sequencing captured expressed TCRB transcripts. Data came from immunoSEQ multiplex PCR; TCRdb stores just in-frame clones and leaves some out. The table lists a few hundred thousand clones, 25% to 30% of them singletons. The sequencing sample was made of central memory CD4+ T cells from blood. This clonotype was sampled from a man aged 25-45 years in good health.

The CDR3 sequence: CACKGNGYTF. The DNA of the CDR3 is TGTGCCTGTAAGGGTAACGGCTACACCTTC. The chain uses TRBV30 and TRBJ1-2; D is uncertain. The CDR3 consists of 10 residues. CDR1 is GTSNPN and CDR2 is SVGIG in the germline V gene (reference sequence). With 6 bases removed from V and 8 bases from J, the gap between germline ends came to 10 bases.